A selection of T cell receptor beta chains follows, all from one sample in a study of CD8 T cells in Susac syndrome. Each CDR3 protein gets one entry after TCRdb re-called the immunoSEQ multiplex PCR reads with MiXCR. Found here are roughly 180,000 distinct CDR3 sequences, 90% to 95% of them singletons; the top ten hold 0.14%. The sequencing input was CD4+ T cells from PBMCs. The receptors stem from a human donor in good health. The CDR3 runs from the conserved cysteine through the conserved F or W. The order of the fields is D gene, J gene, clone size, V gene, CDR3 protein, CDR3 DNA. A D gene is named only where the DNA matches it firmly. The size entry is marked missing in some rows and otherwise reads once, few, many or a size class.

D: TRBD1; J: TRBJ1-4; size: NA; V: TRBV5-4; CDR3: CASSLGQGKNEKLFF; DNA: TGTGCCAGCAGCTTGGGACAGGGGAAGAATGAAAAACTGTTTTTT
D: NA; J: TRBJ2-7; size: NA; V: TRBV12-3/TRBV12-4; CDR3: CASSSTTGEGEQYF; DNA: TGTGCCAGCAGTTCTACGACAGGGGAGGGCGAGCAGTACTTC
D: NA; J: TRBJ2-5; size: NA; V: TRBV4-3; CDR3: CASSQEIGTGAETQYF; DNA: TGCGCCAGCAGCCAAGAGATAGGGACGGGGGCAGAGACCCAGTACTTC
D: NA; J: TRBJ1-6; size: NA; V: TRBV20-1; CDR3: CSAQDYYNSPLHF; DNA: TGCAGTGCTCAGGATTACTATAATTCACCCCTCCACTTT
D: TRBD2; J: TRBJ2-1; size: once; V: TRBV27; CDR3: CASRQRGDEQFF; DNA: TGTGCCAGCAGGCAGCGGGGAGATGAGCAGTTCTTC
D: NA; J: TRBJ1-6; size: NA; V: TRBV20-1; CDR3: CSARDQSSGPLHF; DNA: TGCAGTGCTAGAGATCAGTCGTCTGGACCCCTCCACTTT
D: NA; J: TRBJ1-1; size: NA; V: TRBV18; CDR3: CASSPLPTGNTEAFF; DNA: TGTGCCAGCTCACCACTCCCGACAGGGAACACTGAAGCTTTCTTT
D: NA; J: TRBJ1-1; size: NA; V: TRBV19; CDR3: CASSIGRFEAFF; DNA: TGTGCCAGTAGTATTGGAAGGTTTGAAGCTTTCTTT
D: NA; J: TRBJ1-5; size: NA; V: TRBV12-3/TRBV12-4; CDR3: CASSKTSNYNQPQHF; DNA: TGTGCCAGCAGTAAGACCTCAAATTACAATCAGCCCCAGCATTTT
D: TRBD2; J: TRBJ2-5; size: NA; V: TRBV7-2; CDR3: CASSLAGLAKETQYF; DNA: TGTGCCAGCAGCTTAGCCGGACTAGCCAAAGAGACCCAGTACTTC
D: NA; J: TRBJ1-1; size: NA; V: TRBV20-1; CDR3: CSAPAGPSTEAFF; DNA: TGCAGTGCGCCCGCGGGGCCTAGCACTGAAGCTTTCTTT
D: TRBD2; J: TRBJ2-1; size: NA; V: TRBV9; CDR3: CASSMRGDQGHNEQFF; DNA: TGTGCCAGCAGCATGCGGGGGGACCAGGGGCACAATGAGCAGTTCTTC
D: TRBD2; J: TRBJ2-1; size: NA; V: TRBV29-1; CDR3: CSVVRLAGYNEQFF; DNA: TGCAGCGTGGTTCGACTAGCGGGGTACAATGAGCAGTTCTTC
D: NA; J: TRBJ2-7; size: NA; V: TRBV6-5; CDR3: CASSYSIYEQYF; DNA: TGTGCCAGCAGTTACTCGATCTACGAGCAGTACTTC
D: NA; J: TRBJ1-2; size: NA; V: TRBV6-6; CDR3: CASSPGYTF; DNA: TGTGCCAGCTCCCCTGGCTACACCTTC